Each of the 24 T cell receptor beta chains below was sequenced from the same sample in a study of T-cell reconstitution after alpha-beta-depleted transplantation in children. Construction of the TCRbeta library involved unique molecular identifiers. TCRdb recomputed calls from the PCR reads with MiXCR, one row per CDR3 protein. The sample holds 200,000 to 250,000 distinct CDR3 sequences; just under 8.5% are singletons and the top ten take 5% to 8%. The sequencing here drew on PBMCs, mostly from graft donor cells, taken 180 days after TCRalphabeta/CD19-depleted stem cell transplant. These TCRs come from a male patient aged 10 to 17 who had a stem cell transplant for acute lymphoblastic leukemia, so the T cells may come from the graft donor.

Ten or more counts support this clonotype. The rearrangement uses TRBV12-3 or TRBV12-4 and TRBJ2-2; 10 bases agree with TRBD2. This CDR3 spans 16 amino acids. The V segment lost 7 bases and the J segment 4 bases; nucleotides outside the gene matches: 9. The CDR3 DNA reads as TGTGCCAGCACCCGAGGGAGCGGGGGGGGCACCGGGGAGCTGTTTTTT. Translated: CASTRGSGGGTGELFF.

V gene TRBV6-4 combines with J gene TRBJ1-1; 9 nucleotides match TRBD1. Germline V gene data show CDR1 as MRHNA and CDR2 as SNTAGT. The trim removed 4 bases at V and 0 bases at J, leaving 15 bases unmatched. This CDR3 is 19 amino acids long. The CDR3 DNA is TGTGCCAGCAGTGGACTAAAGCCCCGGGACAGGGTTTTGAACACTGAAGCTTTCTTT. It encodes CASSGLKPRDRVLNTEAFF.

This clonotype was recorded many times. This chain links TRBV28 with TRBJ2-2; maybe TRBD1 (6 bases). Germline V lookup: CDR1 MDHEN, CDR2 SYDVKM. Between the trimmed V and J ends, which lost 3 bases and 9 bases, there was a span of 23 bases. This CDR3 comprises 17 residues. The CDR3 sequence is CASSFYWTARLARELFF. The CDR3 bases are TGTGCCAGCAGTTTCTACTGGACAGCTAGGTTGGCGAGGGAGCTGTTTTTT.

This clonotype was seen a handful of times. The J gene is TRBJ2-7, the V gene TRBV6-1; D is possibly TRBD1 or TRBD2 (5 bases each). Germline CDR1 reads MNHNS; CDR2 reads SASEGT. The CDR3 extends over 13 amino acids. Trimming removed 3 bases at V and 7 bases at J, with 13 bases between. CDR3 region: CASSEGDVREQYF. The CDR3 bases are TGTGCCAGCAGTGAGGGGGACGTACGAGAGCAGTACTTC.

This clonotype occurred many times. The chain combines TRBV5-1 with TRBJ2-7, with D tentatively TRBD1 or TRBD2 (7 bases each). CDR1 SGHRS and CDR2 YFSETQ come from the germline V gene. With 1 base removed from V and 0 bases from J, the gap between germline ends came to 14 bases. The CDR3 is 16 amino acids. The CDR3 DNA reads TGCGCCAGCAGCTTGAGCGGGACAGTACTCTCCTACGAGCAGTACTTC. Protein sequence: CASSLSGTVLSYEQYF.

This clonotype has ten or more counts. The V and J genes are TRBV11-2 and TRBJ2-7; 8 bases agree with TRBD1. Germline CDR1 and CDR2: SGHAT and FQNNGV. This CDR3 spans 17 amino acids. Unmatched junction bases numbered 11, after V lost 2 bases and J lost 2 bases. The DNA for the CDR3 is TGTGCCAGCAGCTTAACGGTGAGGGGGACAGGAGCCTACGAGCAGTACTTC. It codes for CASSLTVRGTGAYEQYF.

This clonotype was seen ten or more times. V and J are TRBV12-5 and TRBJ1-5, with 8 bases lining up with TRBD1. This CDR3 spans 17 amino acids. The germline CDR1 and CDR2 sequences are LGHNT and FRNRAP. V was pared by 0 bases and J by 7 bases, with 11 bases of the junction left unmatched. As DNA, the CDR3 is TGTGCTAGTGGTTTGGTCCTCCCCCAGGGGGCACGGCAGCCCCAGCATTTT. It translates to CASGLVLPQGARQPQHF.

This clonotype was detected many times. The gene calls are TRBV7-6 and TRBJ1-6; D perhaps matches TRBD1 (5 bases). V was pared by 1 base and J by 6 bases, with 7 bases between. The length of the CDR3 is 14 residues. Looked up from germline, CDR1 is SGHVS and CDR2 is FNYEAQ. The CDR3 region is CASSLGDLNSPLHF. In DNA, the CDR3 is TGTGCCAGCAGCTTAGGGGACCTTAATTCACCCCTCCACTTT.

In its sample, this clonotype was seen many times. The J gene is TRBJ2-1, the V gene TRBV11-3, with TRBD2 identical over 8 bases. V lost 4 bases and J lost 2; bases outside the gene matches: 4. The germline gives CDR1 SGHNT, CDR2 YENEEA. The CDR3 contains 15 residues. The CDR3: CASSSTSGAYNEQFF. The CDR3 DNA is TGTGCCAGCAGCTCCACTAGCGGAGCCTACAATGAGCAGTTCTTC.

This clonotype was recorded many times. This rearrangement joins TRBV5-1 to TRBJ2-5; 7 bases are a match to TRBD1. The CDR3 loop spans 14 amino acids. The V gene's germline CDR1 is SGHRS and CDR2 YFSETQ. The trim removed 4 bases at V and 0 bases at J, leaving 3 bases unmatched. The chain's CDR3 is CASSLTGDQETQYF. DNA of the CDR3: TGCGCCAGCAGCCTTACAGGGGACCAAGAGACCCAGTACTTC.

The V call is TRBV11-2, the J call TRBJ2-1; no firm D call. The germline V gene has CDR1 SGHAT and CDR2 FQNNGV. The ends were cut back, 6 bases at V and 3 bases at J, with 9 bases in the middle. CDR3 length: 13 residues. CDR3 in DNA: TGTGCCAGCAGAGTGGACGGCTACAATGAGCAGTTCTTC. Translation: CASRVDGYNEQFF.

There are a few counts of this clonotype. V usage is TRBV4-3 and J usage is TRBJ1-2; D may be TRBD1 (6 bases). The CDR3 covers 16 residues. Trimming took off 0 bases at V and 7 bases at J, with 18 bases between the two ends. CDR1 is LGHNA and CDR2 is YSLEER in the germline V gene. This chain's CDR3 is CASSQDGGTPVFGYTF. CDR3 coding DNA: TGCGCCAGCAGCCAAGACGGGGGGACACCCGTTTTTGGCTACACCTTC.

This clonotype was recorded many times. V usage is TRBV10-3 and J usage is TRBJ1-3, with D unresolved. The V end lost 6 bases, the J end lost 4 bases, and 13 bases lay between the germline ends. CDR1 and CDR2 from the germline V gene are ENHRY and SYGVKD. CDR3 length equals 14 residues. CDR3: CAIRVPSRGNTIYF. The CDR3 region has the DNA TGTGCCATCAGGGTGCCGTCGCGGGGAAACACCATATATTTT.

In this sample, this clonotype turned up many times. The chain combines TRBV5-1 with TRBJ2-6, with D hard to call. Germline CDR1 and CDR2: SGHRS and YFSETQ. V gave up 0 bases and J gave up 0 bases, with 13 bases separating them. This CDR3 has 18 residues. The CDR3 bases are TGCGCCAGCAGCTTGGAACCTACGCAGATCTCTGGGGCCAACGTCCTGACTTTC. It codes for CASSLEPTQISGANVLTF.

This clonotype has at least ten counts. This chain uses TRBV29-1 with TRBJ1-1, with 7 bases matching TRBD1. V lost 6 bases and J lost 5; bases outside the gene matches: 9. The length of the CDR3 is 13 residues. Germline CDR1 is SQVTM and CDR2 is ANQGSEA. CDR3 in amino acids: CSVGRQGGTEAFF. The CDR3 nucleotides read TGCAGCGTGGGCCGTCAGGGGGGGACTGAAGCTTTCTTT.

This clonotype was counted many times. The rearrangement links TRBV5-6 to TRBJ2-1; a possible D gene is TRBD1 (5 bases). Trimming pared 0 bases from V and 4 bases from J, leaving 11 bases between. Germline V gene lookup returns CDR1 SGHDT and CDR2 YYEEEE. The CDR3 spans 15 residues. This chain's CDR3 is CASSLVDRPYNEQFF. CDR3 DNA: TGTGCCAGCAGCTTGGTCGACAGACCTTACAATGAGCAGTTCTTC. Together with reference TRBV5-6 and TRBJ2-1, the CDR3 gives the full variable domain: DAGVTQSPTHLIKTRGQQVTLRCSPKSGHDTVSWYQQALGQGPQFIFQYYEEEERQRGNFPDRFSGHQFPNYSSELNVNALLLGDSALYLCASSLVDRPYNEQFFGPGTRLTVL.

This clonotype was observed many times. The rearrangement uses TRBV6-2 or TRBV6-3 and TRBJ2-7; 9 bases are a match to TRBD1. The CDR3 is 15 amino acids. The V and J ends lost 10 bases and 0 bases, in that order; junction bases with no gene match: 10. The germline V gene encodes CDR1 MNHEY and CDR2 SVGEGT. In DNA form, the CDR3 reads TGTGCCATAACAACAGGGGGCGCTTCCTCCTACGAGCAGTACTTC. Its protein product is CAITTGGASSYEQYF.

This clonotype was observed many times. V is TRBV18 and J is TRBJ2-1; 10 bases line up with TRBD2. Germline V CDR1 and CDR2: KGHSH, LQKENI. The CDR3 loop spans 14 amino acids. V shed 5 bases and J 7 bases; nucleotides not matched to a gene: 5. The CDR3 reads CASSGSGGDNEQFF. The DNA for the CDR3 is TGTGCCAGCTCAGGAAGCGGGGGGGATAATGAGCAGTTCTTC. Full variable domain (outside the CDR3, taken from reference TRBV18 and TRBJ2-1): NAGVMQNPRHLVRRRGQEARLRCSPMKGHSHVYWYRQLPEEGLKFMVYLQKENIIDESGMPKERFSAEFPKEGPSILRIQQVVRGDSAAYFCASSGSGGDNEQFFGPGTRLTVL.

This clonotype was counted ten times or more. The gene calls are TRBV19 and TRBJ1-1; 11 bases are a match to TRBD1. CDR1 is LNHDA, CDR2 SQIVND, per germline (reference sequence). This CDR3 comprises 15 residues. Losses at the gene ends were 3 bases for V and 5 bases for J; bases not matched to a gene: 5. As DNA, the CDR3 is TGTGCCAGTAGTATTTTGGGGACAGGGGGAACTGAAGCTTTCTTT. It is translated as CASSILGTGGTEAFF.

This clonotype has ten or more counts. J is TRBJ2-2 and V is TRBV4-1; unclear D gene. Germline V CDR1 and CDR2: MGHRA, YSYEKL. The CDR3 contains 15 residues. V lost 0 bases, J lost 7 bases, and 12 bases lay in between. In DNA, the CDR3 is TGCGCCAGCAGCCAAGATAACTTGCCGGGCGGGGAGCTGTTTTTT. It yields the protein CASSQDNLPGGELFF.

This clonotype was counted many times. The CDR3 coding sequence is TGTGCCAGCAGCAGCAGAGGGAGACAGGGCACCGGGGAGCTGTTTTTT. This sequence encodes CASSSRGRQGTGELFF. The chain is built from TRBV2 and TRBJ2-2; 7 bases fit TRBD1. The CDR3 runs 16 residues. The J segment lost 4 bases and the V segment lost 6 bases, leaving 11 bases of the junction unmatched. Per the germline V gene, CDR1 is SNHLY and CDR2 is FYNNEI.

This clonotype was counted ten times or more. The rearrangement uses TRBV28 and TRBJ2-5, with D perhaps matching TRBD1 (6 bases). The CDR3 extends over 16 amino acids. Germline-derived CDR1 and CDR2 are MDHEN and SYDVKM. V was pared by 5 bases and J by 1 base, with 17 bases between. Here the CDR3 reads CASSTIKGTFQETQYF. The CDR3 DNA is TGTGCCAGCAGTACCATTAAAGGGACATTCCAAGAGACCCAGTACTTC.

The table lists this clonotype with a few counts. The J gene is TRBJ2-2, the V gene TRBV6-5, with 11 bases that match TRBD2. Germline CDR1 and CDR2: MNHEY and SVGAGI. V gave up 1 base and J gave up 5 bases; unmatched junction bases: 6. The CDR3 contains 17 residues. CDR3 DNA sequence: TGTGCCAGCAGTTACTTCGGGCTAGCGGGAGGTACCGGGGAGCTGTTTTTT. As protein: CASSYFGLAGGTGELFF.

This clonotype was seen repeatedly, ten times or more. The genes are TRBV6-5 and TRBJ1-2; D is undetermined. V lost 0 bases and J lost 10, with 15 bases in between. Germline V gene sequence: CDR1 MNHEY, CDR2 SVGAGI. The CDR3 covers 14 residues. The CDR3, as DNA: TGTGCCAGCAGTTACTCGATAGGGAACGACCACTACACCTTC. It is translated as CASSYSIGNDHYTF.